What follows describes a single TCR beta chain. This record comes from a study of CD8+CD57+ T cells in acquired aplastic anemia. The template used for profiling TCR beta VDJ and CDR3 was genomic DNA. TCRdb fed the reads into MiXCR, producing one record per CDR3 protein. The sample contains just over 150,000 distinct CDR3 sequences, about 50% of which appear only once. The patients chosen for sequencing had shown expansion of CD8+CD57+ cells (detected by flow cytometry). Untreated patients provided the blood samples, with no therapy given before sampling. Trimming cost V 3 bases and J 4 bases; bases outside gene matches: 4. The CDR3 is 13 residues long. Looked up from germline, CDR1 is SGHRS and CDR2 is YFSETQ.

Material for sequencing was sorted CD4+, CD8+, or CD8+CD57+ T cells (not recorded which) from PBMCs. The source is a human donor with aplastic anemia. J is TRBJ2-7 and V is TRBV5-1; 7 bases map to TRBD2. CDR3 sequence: CASSSISGYEQYF. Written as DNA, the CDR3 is TGCGCCAGCAGCTCGATTAGCGGGTACGAGCAGTACTTC.